Below, 9 T cell receptor beta chains from the same sample are listed, as sequenced in a study of blood T cell repertoires in COVID-19. Some clones are missing from TCRdb's copy, which holds only in-frame ones; the method was immunoSEQ multiplex PCR. The sample has about 170,000 clones; more than 75% are singletons. The specimen was peripheral blood. Receptors were obtained from a man aged 65 to 79 with acute or convalescent COVID-19.

This rearrangement joins TRBV5-1 to TRBJ2-1; a possible D gene is TRBD2 (5 bases). There are 15 residues in the CDR3. Germline V gene sequence: CDR1 SGHRS, CDR2 YFSETQ. Trimming took 1 base from V and 2 from J, leaving 10 bases between them. CDR3 sequence reads: CASSLWAGTYNEQFF. The CDR3 DNA reads as TGCGCCAGCAGCTTGTGGGCGGGTACCTACAATGAGCAGTTCTTC.

The chain employs TRBV5-1 and TRBJ2-5, with TRBD1 as a possible D gene (5 bases). The CDR3 is 14 amino acids. V was shortened by 2 bases and J by 4 bases, with 12 bases between the two germline ends. CDR1 and CDR2 (germline): SGHRS, YFSETQ. This chain's CDR3 is CASSLGDYRETQYF. CDR3 DNA sequence: TGCGCCAGCAGCTTAGGGGATTATAGAGAGACCCAGTACTTC.

Only one count was recorded for this clone. The CDR3 nucleotides read TGTGCCAGCAGCTTAGCCACGGGACAGGCAGACTATGGCTACACCTTC. It yields the protein CASSLATGQADYGYTF. This rearrangement joins TRBV7-9 to TRBJ1-2; 8 bases map to TRBD1. Germline CDR1 SEHNR, CDR2 FQNEAQ (reference sequence). CDR3 length equals 16 residues. The ends lost 0 bases at V and 3 bases at J; junction bases unmatched: 6. Full variable domain (remainder filled in from reference TRBV7-9 and TRBJ1-2): DTGVSQNPRHKITKRGQNVTFRCDPISEHNRLYWYRQTLGQGPEFLTYFQNEAQLEKSRLLSDRFSAERPKGSFSTLEIQRTEQGDSAMYLCASSLATGQADYGYTFGSGTRLTVV.

The J gene is TRBJ1-3, the V gene TRBV6-5, with TRBD1 matching over 7 bases. CDR3 length: 13 amino acids. Per the germline V gene, CDR1 is MNHEY and CDR2 is SVGAGI. The ends lost 7 bases at V and 8 bases at J; junction bases unmatched: 8. CDR3 in DNA: TGTGCCAGCAACCCGACAGGGTCGGACACCATATATTTT. Residues: CASNPTGSDTIYF.

This chain joins TRBV7-3 and TRBJ2-3, with TRBD2 identical over 9 bases. CDR1 SGHTA and CDR2 FQGTGA come from the germline V gene. V shed 1 base, J shed 3 bases, and the junction held 5 bases outside the gene matches. The CDR3 runs to 16 residues. The CDR3 loop reads CASSLKGGGATDTQYF. DNA for the CDR3: TGTGCCAGCAGCTTAAAGGGCGGGGGGGCGACAGATACGCAGTATTTT.

The genes are TRBV7-2 and TRBJ1-2, with a weak D call TRBD1 (6 bases). With 9 bases removed from V and 0 bases from J, the gap between germline ends came to 14 bases. CDR3 length: 14 amino acids. Germline V lookup: CDR1 SGHTA, CDR2 FQGNSA. The CDR3 region has the DNA TGTGCCAGTTCCCGGGACACAGCTAACTATGGCTACACCTTC. As protein: CASSRDTANYGYTF.

V is TRBV7-9 and J is TRBJ1-2; D unresolved. V was shortened by 5 bases and J by 4 bases, with 8 bases between the two germline ends. The CDR3 has 12 amino acids. CDR1 is SEHNR, CDR2 FQNEAQ, per germline (reference sequence). The CDR3 DNA reads as TGTGCCAGCAGCGCGAGACTCTATGGCTACACCTTC. Its protein product is CASSARLYGYTF.

CDR3 sequence: CASTRDRGFGTEAFF. CDR3 DNA sequence: TGTGCCAGCACCCGGGACAGGGGATTCGGCACTGAAGCTTTCTTT. This chain links TRBV9 with TRBJ1-1; TRBD1 agrees at 10 bases. J lost 4 bases, V lost 6 bases, and 9 bases had no gene match. The germline gives CDR1 SGDLS, CDR2 YYNGEE. The CDR3 consists of 15 residues.

The chain joins TRBV5-4 to TRBJ1-6, with 10 positions matching TRBD1. The V gene end was trimmed by 0 bases and the J gene end by 10 bases; junction bases not matched to a gene: 4. CDR3 length: 15 amino acids. Germline assignment: CDR1 SGHNT and CDR2 YYREEE (reference sequence). The CDR3 here is CASSLGGQGDSPLHF. The CDR3 region has the DNA TGTGCCAGCAGCTTGGGAGGACAGGGGGACTCACCCCTCCACTTT.